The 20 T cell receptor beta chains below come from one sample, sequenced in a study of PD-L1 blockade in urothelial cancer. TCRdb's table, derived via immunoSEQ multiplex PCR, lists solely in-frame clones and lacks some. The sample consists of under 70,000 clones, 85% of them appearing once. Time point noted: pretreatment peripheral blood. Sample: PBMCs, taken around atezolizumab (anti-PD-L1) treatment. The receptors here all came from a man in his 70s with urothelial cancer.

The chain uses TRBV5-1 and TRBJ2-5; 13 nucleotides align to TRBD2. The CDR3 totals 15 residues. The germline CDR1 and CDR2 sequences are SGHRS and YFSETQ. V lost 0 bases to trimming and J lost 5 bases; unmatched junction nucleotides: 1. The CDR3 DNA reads TGCGCCAGCAGCTTGGGGACTAGCGGGAGTGAGACCCAGTACTTC. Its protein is CASSLGTSGSETQYF.

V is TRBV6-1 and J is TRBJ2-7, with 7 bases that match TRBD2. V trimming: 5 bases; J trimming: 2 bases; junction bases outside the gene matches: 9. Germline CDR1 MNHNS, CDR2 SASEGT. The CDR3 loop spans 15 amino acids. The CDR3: CASSRPGEGPYEQYF. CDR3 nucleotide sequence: TGTGCCAGCAGTCGCCCCGGGGAGGGGCCCTACGAGCAGTACTTC.

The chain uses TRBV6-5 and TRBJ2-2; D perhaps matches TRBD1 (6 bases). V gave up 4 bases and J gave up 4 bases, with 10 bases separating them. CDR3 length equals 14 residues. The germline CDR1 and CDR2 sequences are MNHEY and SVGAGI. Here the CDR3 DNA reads TGTGCCAGCAGTTGGGGGCGGGTCACCGGGGAGCTGTTTTTT. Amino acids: CASSWGRVTGELFF.

The CDR3 nucleotides are TGTGCCAGCAGCTTAGGACTAGCTAGCTACGAGCAGTACTTC. It codes for CASSLGLASYEQYF. The chain uses TRBV7-2 and TRBJ2-7; 7 bases agree with TRBD2. Losses at the gene ends were 1 base for V and 3 bases for J; bases not matched to a gene: 3. There are 14 residues in the CDR3. Germline CDR1 SGHTA, CDR2 FQGNSA.

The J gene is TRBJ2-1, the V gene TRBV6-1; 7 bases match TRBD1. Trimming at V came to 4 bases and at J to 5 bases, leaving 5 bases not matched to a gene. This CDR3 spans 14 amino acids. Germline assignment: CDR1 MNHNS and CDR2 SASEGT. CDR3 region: CASSVWTGNNEQFF. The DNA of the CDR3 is TGTGCCAGCAGTGTCTGGACAGGAAACAATGAGCAGTTCTTC.

This chain's CDR3 is CASSYREKNADTQYF. The CDR3 DNA reads TGTGCCAGCAGCTACCGGGAGAAGAACGCAGATACGCAGTATTTT. The chain uses TRBV9 and TRBJ2-3; D is perhaps TRBD2 (6 bases). There are 15 residues in the CDR3. Per germline, CDR1 SGDLS and CDR2 YYNGEE. V lost 4 bases, J lost 4 bases, and 16 bases lay in between.

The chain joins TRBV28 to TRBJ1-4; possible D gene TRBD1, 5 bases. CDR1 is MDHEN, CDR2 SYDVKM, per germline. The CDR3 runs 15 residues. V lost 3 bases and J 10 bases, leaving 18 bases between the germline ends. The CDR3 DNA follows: TGTGCCAGCAGTTTGGGTGGGTCGCGGGGGGGAAAACTGTTTTTT. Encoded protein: CASSLGGSRGGKLFF.

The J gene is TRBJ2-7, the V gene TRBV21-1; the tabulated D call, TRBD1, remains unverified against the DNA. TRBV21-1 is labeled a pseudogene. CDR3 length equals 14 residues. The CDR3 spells CASSSQGASYEQYF. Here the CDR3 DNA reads TGTGCCAGCAGCAGTCAGGGGGCTTCCTACGAGCAGTACTTC.

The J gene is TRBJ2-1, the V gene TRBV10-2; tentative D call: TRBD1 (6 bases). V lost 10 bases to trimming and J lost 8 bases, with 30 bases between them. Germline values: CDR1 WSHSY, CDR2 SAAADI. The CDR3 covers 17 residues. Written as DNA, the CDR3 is TGCGCCACCCACGGGGAGCAGGGGCGGGCCGGGCGACATGAGCAGTTCTTC. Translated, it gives CATHGEQGRAGRHEQFF.

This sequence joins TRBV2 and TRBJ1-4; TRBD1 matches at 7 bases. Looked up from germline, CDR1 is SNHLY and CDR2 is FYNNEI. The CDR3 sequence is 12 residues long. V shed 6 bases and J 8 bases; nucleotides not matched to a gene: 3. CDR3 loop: CASRTGSEKLFF. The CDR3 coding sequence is TGTGCCAGCAGGACAGGGAGCGAAAAACTGTTTTTT.

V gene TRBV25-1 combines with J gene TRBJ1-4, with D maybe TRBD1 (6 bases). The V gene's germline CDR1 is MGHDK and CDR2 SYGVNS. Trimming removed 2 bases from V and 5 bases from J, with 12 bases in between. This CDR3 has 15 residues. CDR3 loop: CASSEKGRGNEKLFF. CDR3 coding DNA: TGTGCCAGCAGTGAAAAGGGGAGGGGGAATGAAAAACTGTTTTTT.

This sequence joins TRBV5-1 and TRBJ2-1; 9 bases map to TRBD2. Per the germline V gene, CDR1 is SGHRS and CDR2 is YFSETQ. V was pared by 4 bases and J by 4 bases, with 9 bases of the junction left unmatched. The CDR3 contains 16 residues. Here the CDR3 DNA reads TGCGCCAGCAGCCCCAACGCGGGAGGGCCGTACAATGAGCAGTTCTTC. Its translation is CASSPNAGGPYNEQFF. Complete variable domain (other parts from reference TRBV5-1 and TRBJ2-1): KAGVTQTPRYLIKTRGQQVTLSCSPISGHRSVSWYQQTPGQGLQFLFEYFSETQRNKGNFPGRFSGRQFSNSRSEMNVSTLELGDSALYLCASSPNAGGPYNEQFFGPGTRLTVL.

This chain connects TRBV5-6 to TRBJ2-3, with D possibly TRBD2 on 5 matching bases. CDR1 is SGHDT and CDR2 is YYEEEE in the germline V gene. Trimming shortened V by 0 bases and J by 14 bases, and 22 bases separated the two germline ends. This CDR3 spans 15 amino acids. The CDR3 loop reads CASSLDRDGHRYAYF. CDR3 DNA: TGTGCCAGCAGCTTGGACCGGGATGGGCACAGATACGCGTATTTT.

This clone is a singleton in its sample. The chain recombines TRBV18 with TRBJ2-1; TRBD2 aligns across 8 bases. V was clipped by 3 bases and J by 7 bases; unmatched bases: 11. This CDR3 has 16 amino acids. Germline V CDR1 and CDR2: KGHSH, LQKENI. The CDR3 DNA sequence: TGTGCCAGCTCACCCCTCTACGGGAGGGCCGATAATGAGCAGTTCTTC. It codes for CASSPLYGRADNEQFF.

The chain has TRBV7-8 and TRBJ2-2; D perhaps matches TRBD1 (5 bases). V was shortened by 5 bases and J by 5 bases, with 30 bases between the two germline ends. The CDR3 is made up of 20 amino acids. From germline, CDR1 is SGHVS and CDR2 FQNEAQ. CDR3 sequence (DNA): TGTGCCAGCAGCCTCCGAGTGAGATCTATTCAAGGAAGGGGTACCGGGGAGCTGTTTTTT. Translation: CASSLRVRSIQGRGTGELFF.

The CDR3 bases are TGTGCCATCAGTGAGTCCGGGACAGGGGGCAATGAGCAGTTCTTC. Encoded protein: CAISESGTGGNEQFF. This chain uses TRBV10-3 with TRBJ2-1; 11 nucleotides align to TRBD1. V lost 0 bases to trimming and J lost 6 bases; unmatched junction nucleotides: 1. The CDR3 contains 15 residues. CDR1 and CDR2 from the germline V gene are ENHRY and SYGVKD.

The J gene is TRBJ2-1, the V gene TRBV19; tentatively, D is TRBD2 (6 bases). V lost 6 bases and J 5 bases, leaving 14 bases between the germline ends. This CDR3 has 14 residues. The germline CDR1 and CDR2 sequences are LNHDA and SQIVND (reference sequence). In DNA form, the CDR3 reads TGTGCCAGTAGGAGAGTGGGAGGAGACAATGAGCAGTTCTTC. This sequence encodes CASRRVGGDNEQFF.

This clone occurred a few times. The CDR3 DNA follows: TGTGCCATCAGTGAGTCTGAGTATGGCTACACCTTC. It codes for CAISESEYGYTF. J is TRBJ1-2 and V is TRBV10-3; D is unclear. The CDR3 length is 12 residues. CDR1 ENHRY and CDR2 SYGVKD come from the germline V gene. V was shortened by 0 bases and J by 5 bases, with 4 bases between the two germline ends.

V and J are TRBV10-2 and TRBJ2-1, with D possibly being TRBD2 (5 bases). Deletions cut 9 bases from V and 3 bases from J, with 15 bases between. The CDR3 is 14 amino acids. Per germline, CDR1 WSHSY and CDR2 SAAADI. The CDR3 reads CASRPDLLYNEQFF. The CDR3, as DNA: TGCGCCAGTCGCCCGGACTTACTCTACAATGAGCAGTTCTTC.

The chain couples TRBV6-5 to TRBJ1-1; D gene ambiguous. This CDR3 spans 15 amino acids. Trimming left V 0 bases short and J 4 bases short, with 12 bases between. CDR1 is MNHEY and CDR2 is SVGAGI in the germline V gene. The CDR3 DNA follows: TGTGCCAGCAGTTACTCGCCGAAGGAGTCCACTGAAGCTTTCTTT. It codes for CASSYSPKESTEAFF.